This is a list of T cell receptor beta chains from one sample in a study of T cells expressing NK-cell markers. Following a re-call of the 5' RACE reads, TCRdb has one entry per CDR3 protein and lacks DNA. The sample has about 410,000 distinct CDR3 sequences. The material sequenced was blood T cells: a sorted CD56 or NKG2C T cell subset, CD4+ or CD8+ T cells, or bulk PBMC T cells (not recorded which). These receptors were taken from a woman aged 45-65 years in good health. Each CDR3 is given with its conserved first and last residue.

J gene,V gene,CDR3 protein
TRBJ2-1,TRBV4-1,CASSQVASGNYNEQFF
TRBJ2-7,TRBV27,CASSLSTGQGTYEQYF
TRBJ2-7,TRBV5-6,CASSSSGELSYEQYF
TRBJ1-4,TRBV29-1,CSVARGTGDEKLFF
TRBJ2-7,TRBV27,CASSLGGRANEQYF
TRBJ2-1,TRBV30,CAWRGSWNEQFF
TRBJ2-1,TRBV3-1,CASSQGHWVQFF
TRBJ2-4,TRBV7-2,CASSPPPGQGFGNIQYF
TRBJ1-3,TRBV4-1,CASSQDGSANTIYF
TRBJ1-4,TRBV6-5,CASRTGGATNEKLFF
TRBJ1-4,TRBV12-3/TRBV12-4,CASREGGGEDEKLFF
TRBJ1-1,TRBV7-9,CASSLLGEREAFF
TRBJ1-6,TRBV5-1,CASSVTGTGDSPLHF
TRBJ2-5,TRBV30,CAWSYLEETQYF
TRBJ1-1,TRBV19,CASSARQGNTEAFF
TRBJ2-3,TRBV7-2,CASSFGGRKTDTQYF
TRBJ2-5,TRBV13,CASSLGLGGQTQETQYF
TRBJ2-7,TRBV29-1,CSVEGVQAGDSYEQYF
TRBJ2-3,TRBV29-1,CSVIRSTDTQYF
TRBJ2-5,TRBV29-1,CSVEGRTKETQYF
TRBJ1-5,TRBV5-5,CASSTAPGTGFDQPQHF
TRBJ1-1,TRBV9,CASSPSFGGHVGAFF
TRBJ1-1,TRBV5-1,CASSLGPQGEAFF
TRBJ2-1,TRBV5-1,CASSQLLEQFF
TRBJ2-3,TRBV21-1,CASSKGRGRAGDTDTQYF
TRBJ2-7,TRBV6-5,CASSSGTGGKQYF
TRBJ2-5,TRBV3-1,CASSQARQRETQYF
TRBJ2-2,TRBV19,CASSMSAGQGNTGELFF
TRBJ1-3,TRBV27,CASSSSLGNTIYF
TRBJ2-6,TRBV10-3,CAISETSGNSNVLTF
TRBJ2-5,TRBV5-1,CASSLNLRGETQYF
TRBJ2-5,TRBV24-1,CATSDFLGPGQETQYF
TRBJ2-5,TRBV3-1,CASSQAEVGRKETQYF
TRBJ2-7,TRBV7-9,CASRPLGRVGGEQYF
TRBJ2-2,TRBV19,CASSGERDPQPWELFF
TRBJ1-5,TRBV20-1,CSARQVQGAVSNQPQHF
TRBJ2-7,TRBV20-1,CSAPLVMGRLNEQYF
TRBJ2-7,TRBV30,CAWSVRTSGASYEQYF
TRBJ2-5,TRBV24-1,CATSPKGKGRVETQYF
TRBJ2-1,TRBV29-1,CSVETSGRMYEQFF
TRBJ2-5,TRBV21-1,CASTPTGGGTQYF
TRBJ2-2,TRBV5-1,CASSFTVYGGELFF
TRBJ2-3,TRBV5-1,CASSLTFGASGTDTQYF